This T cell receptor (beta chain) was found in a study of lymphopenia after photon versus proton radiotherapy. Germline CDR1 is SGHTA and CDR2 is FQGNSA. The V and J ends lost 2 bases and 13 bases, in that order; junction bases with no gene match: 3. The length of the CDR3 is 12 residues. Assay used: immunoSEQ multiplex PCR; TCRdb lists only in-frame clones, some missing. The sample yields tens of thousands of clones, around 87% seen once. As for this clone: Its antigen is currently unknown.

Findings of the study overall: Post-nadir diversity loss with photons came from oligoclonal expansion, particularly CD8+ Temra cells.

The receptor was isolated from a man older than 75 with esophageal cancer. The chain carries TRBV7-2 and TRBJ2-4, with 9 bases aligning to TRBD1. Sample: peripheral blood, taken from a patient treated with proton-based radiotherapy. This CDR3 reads CASSLTGTGQYF. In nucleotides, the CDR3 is TGTGCCAGCAGCTTAACCGGGACAGGGCAGTACTTC.